The entry below gives a single T cell receptor beta chain sequence along with its context. This clone was seen a few times. The antigen it recognizes is unknown. No clone much larger than this one lies a single base away; base qualities are absent. This sample is drawn from a study of beta chain features in type 1 diabetes (dated 2018 in TCRdb). For the study in its entirety: Patients and healthy donors did not differ in mean age, gender distribution, total cell number or subset yield. Regulatory and stem cell-like memory subsets were obtained from only 8 patients and roughly eight healthy donors, while naive and central memory subsets were obtained from all 30 or so donors. The study compared TCRB repertoires of sorted circulating CD4+ T cell subsets between recently diagnosed type 1 diabetes patients and matched healthy donors. A total of roughly 100 million sorted cells were examined across all samples, and RNA yield correlated strongly with the number of cells per subset.

Study-wide conclusions, independent of this receptor: PCR might favor shorter templates, but patient and control samples were amplified and corrected together, so any skew would affect both groups equally. Only small numbers of individuals were included in the HLA sub-analyses, which left unresolved whether HLA type had any influence on TCRB rearrangement. In all four CD4+ subsets, TCRB CDR3 length was moderately but significantly shorter in type 1 diabetes patients. Naive, central memory and regulatory TCRB repertoires appeared to be more alike among patients than among healthy donors. Sequencing cDNA rather than genomic DNA could over-represent highly expressing activated cells, although activation and CD3 levels did not differ between groups. Patients with type 1 diabetes made fewer insertions and deleted more nucleotides at VDJ recombination sites, implying thymic rearrangement abnormalities.

The CDR3 contains 12 residues, cysteine and phenylalanine counted. Of the read, only the CDR3 DNA is kept; its 36 bases are in frame from base 1. V drops 3 bases and J drops 7 bases, leaving 10 bases in between. Sequences GTSNPN (CDR1) and SVGIG (CDR2) are obtained from the germline V gene (reference sequence). Each donor gave one peripheral blood draw, averaging approximately 110 mL, which was collected into heparinised tubes. A BD FACSAria II was used to sort naive, central memory, regulatory and stem cell-like memory CD4+ T cells with a panel that included CD45RO, CCR7, CD25, CD127, CD95 and CD27. All sorted populations exceeded 95% purity. PBMCs were isolated right away by Lymphoprep density gradient centrifugation and were stained directly, without culture. So that batch effects would be minimized, each experiment stained and sorted samples in pairs, pairing one healthy donor with one patient.

The entire isolated RNA was reverse transcribed using the High Capacity cDNA Reverse Transcription Kit, and thus expressed TCRB transcripts were sequenced. Naive, central memory and regulatory T cell samples underwent deep immunoSEQ sequencing, averaging around 4 million total reads per sample. Sorted cells were lysed in RLT buffer, and RNA was extracted using DNase-treated RNeasy Micro or Mini kits according to cell number. To prevent cross-contamination, every cell subset was processed on its own, while patient and healthy donor samples were processed together. The immunoSEQ multiplex PCR was used to amplify TCRB sequences from cDNA, yielding 87-bp fragments that span the CDR3 region. Amplicons were sequenced on the Illumina HiSeq platform. In the authors' own workflow: Synthetic template baselines were used to correct PCR bias computationally, reads within Hamming distance 2 were collapsed, and singletons that could not be merged were discarded. Reads were aligned against IMGT to assign V, D and J genes, CDR3 length and insertions or deletions at six rearrangement sites. Within each subset, clonotype counts were normalized to sorted cell number, after which true diversity and Gini coefficients were computed with the tcR R package. The overlap coefficient, calculated on TCRB nucleotide sequences, was used to quantify repertoire sharing. Out-of-frame TCRB sequences from naive cells were analyzed as a proxy for the pre-selection repertoire. TCRdb's version of the immuneACCESS table is confined to in-frame rearrangements and falls short of the full clone set. An unresolved V gene accounts for under half of the shortfall where checked; the remainder is of unknown origin. V and J calls and clone size are copied from that table; D and trimming were computed from the DNA. This sample comprises a few hundred thousand clones, about 13% of them detected only once. The top ten constitute 0.013% to 0.015% of the sample.

The source is a woman aged 18-30 years with type 1 diabetes. The V gene is TRBV30 and the J gene is TRBJ2-1; the best D guess is TRBD1, with 7 bases matching. The sample consisted of naive CD4+ T cells from blood. Reading the label with the study, this specimen's cell subset or site is: true naive CD4+ T cells. The CDR3 sequence is CAWRQGRNEQFF. The bases are TGTGCCTGGAGACAGGGGAGGAATGAGCAGTTCTTC.